Listed here are 18 T cell receptor beta chains from one sample, sequenced in a study of T-cell reconstitution after alpha-beta-depleted transplantation in children. A TCRbeta library incorporating unique molecular identifiers was prepared. Via MiXCR, TCRdb re-called the PCR reads, giving one row per CDR3 protein. Among 500,000 to 650,000 distinct CDR3 sequences listed, over 10% were seen once. The starting material was PBMCs, mostly from graft donor cells, obtained 360 days after TCRalphabeta/CD19-depleted stem cell transplant. These TCRs come from a male patient under 18 who had a stem cell transplant for acute myeloid leukemia, so the T cells may come from the graft donor.

This clonotype turned up a few times. The chain combines TRBV29-1 with TRBJ1-1; 7 bases are shared with TRBD1. The CDR3 extends over 13 amino acids. Germline CDR1 and CDR2: SQVTM and ANQGSEA. J was trimmed by 7 bases and V by 4 bases; bases with no gene match: 9. The CDR3 loop reads CSVAGRGASEAFF. The CDR3 DNA reads TGCAGCGTTGCGGGCAGGGGGGCTAGTGAAGCTTTCTTT.

Many counts were recorded for this clonotype. V and J are TRBV29-1 and TRBJ2-7; tentative D call: TRBD2 (6 bases). The CDR3 runs to 15 residues. Germline V gene sequence: CDR1 SQVTM, CDR2 ANQGSEA. V gave up 1 base and J gave up 3 bases, with 16 bases separating them. The CDR3 sequence is CSVEGEEGRGYEQYF. DNA of the CDR3: TGCAGCGTTGAAGGCGAGGAGGGCCGGGGCTACGAGCAGTACTTC.

This clonotype was picked up a small number of times. The chain has TRBV28 and TRBJ1-2; the D is unclear. The CDR3 runs 13 residues. V shed 3 bases and J shed 4 bases, with 9 bases lying between them. The germline V gene encodes CDR1 MDHEN and CDR2 SYDVKM. The DNA for the CDR3 is TGTGCCAGCAGTTTCACAGCTGGCTATGGCTACACCTTC. Translating gives CASSFTAGYGYTF.

This chain uses TRBV29-1 with TRBJ1-1, with a tentative D call TRBD1 (5 bases). Germline V gene data show CDR1 as SQVTM and CDR2 as ANQGSEA. The CDR3 contains 12 residues. V lost 7 bases, J lost 3 bases, and 12 bases lay in between. CDR3 protein: CSGGALDTEAFF. CDR3 coding DNA: TGCAGCGGTGGGGCATTGGACACTGAAGCTTTCTTT.

The chain recombines TRBV7-2 with TRBJ2-1, with D possibly matching TRBD1 (5 bases). There are 15 residues in the CDR3. The ends were cut back, 5 bases at V and 1 base at J, with 12 bases in the middle. In germline, CDR1 is SGHTA, CDR2 FQGNSA. The CDR3 region is CASSRGLGSYNEQFF. As DNA, the CDR3 is TGTGCCAGCAGCAGGGGATTAGGTTCCTACAATGAGCAGTTCTTC.

The chain carries TRBV4-3 and TRBJ2-7; D may correspond to TRBD1 or TRBD2 (5 bases each). The germline V gene encodes CDR1 LGHNA and CDR2 YSLEER. V was shortened by 0 bases and J by 4 bases, with 16 bases between the two germline ends. The CDR3 covers 16 residues. DNA for the CDR3: TGCGCCAGCAGCCAAGATGGGACGCCAGGCAGGTACGAGCAGTACTTC. As protein: CASSQDGTPGRYEQYF.

The chain uses TRBV30 and TRBJ2-7; 10 bases align to TRBD1. V lost 5 bases to trimming and J lost 1 base; unmatched junction nucleotides: 11. This CDR3 has 16 residues. Germline CDR1 GTSNPN, CDR2 SVGIG (reference sequence). CDR3 coding DNA: TGTGCCTGGGAACCGGGACAGGGGTTGAGGTCCTACGAGCAGTACTTC. Its translation: CAWEPGQGLRSYEQYF.

The table lists this clonotype with a few counts. The chain is built from TRBV12-3 or TRBV12-4 and TRBJ1-4, with a tentative D call TRBD1 (5 bases). The CDR3 contains 16 residues. Between the trimmed V and J ends, which lost 1 base and 8 bases, there was a span of 17 bases. The CDR3 nucleotides read TGTGCCAGCAGTTTAGGTGGGGTTCGGGGCAGGGAAAAACTGTTTTTT. It yields the protein CASSLGGVRGREKLFF.

This clonotype was recorded only once. This chain links TRBV29-1 with TRBJ2-7; 8 bases are shared with TRBD2. The V gene's germline CDR1 is SQVTM and CDR2 ANQGSEA. Trimming removed 1 base from V and 0 bases from J; junction bases left unmatched: 11. The CDR3 runs 17 residues. The CDR3 nucleotides read TGCAGCGTTGAAGGGGCTCTAGCGGGCTCTAGCTCCTACGAGCAGTACTTC. This codes for CSVEGALAGSSSYEQYF.

This clonotype has ten or more counts. This rearrangement joins TRBV20-1 to TRBJ2-7; TRBD2 aligns across 12 bases. The germline CDR1 and CDR2 sequences are DFQATT and SNEGSKA (reference sequence). V lost 6 bases and J lost 2; bases outside the gene matches: 2. The CDR3 is made up of 13 amino acids. DNA for the CDR3: TGCAGTGCCAGGACTAGCGGGGCCTACGAGCAGTACTTC. Amino acids: CSARTSGAYEQYF.

This clonotype was found a few times. V and J are TRBV9 and TRBJ1-3; a weak D match, TRBD1 (5 bases). V was clipped by 0 bases and J by 0 bases, with 7 bases between them. Germline CDR1 is SGDLS and CDR2 is YYNGEE. CDR3 length equals 15 residues. CDR3 sequence reads: CASSVDGGSGNTIYF. The DNA of the CDR3 is TGTGCCAGCAGCGTAGATGGGGGCTCTGGAAACACCATATATTTT.

This chain connects TRBV10-3 to TRBJ1-5, with 8 bases fitting TRBD1. CDR1 is ENHRY, CDR2 SYGVKD, per germline. V shed 11 bases, J shed 5 bases, and the junction held 11 bases outside the gene matches. The length of the CDR3 is 14 residues. CDR3 in amino acids: CAVQRQGRDQPQHF. The CDR3 DNA is TGTGCCGTTCAACGACAGGGGAGGGATCAGCCCCAGCATTTT.

This clonotype was observed at least ten times. The J gene is TRBJ2-2, the V gene TRBV7-6; 9 bases align to TRBD1. This CDR3 comprises 16 residues. Trimming cost V 2 bases and J 6 bases; bases outside gene matches: 7. From germline, CDR1 is SGHVS and CDR2 FNYEAQ. The DNA for the CDR3 is TGTGCCAGCAGCTTATGGGAGGGACAGGGACCCGGGGAGCTGTTTTTT. Its translation is CASSLWEGQGPGELFF.

This clonotype was seen at least ten times. The chain uses TRBV28 and TRBJ2-1, with D maybe TRBD2 (7 bases). Germline V gene data show CDR1 as MDHEN and CDR2 as SYDVKM. The ends were cut back, 7 bases at V and 2 bases at J, with 15 bases in the middle. The CDR3 has 15 residues. CDR3 protein: CASTQGGGPYNEQFF. CDR3 DNA sequence: TGTGCCAGCACCCAGGGAGGGGGACCCTACAATGAGCAGTTCTTC. Full variable domain (missing parts from reference TRBV28 and TRBJ2-1): DVKVTQSSRYLVKRTGEKVFLECVQDMDHENMFWYRQDPGLGLRLIYFSYDVKMKEKGDIPEGYSVSREKKERFSLILESASTNQTSMYLCASTQGGGPYNEQFFGPGTRLTVL.

The chain employs TRBV5-5 and TRBJ2-7, with a possible D match to TRBD1 (7 bases). Germline lookup yields CDR1 SGHKS and CDR2 YYEKEE (reference sequence). The V gene lost 0 bases and the J gene lost 4 bases, with 14 bases spanning the gap. The CDR3 totals 15 residues. Here the CDR3 DNA reads TGTGCCAGCAGCTTGGGACAGGGAGGCCTATACGAGCAGTACTTC. Its protein product is CASSLGQGGLYEQYF.

The CDR3 DNA reads TGCAGTGCTAGCGTGACAGCCAGGGGTTCGTACCAAGAGACCCAGTACTTC. Amino acid sequence: CSASVTARGSYQETQYF. The chain combines TRBV20-1 with TRBJ2-5; D is perhaps TRBD1 (6 bases). Between the trimmed V and J ends, which lost 3 bases and 0 bases, there was a span of 20 bases. CDR3 length: 17 amino acids. Germline V gene data show CDR1 as DFQATT and CDR2 as SNEGSKA (reference sequence).

This clonotype has at least ten counts. The J gene is TRBJ2-1, the V gene TRBV7-3, with D possibly matching TRBD2 (6 bases). V was pared by 0 bases and J by 8 bases, with 11 bases between. Germline V gene sequence: CDR1 SGHTA, CDR2 FQGTGA. The length of the CDR3 is 14 residues. CDR3 DNA sequence: TGTGCCAGCAGCTTAACTGGGACTCATCATGAGCAGTTCTTC. Its translation: CASSLTGTHHEQFF.

CDR3 protein: CASSTGQFQETQYF. The CDR3 nucleotides are TGTGCCAGCAGCACCGGACAGTTTCAAGAGACCCAGTACTTC. The chain links TRBV2 to TRBJ2-5; tentatively, D is TRBD1 (6 bases). Trimming pared 6 bases from V and 2 bases from J, leaving 13 bases between. Germline CDR1 SNHLY, CDR2 FYNNEI. The CDR3 loop spans 14 amino acids.